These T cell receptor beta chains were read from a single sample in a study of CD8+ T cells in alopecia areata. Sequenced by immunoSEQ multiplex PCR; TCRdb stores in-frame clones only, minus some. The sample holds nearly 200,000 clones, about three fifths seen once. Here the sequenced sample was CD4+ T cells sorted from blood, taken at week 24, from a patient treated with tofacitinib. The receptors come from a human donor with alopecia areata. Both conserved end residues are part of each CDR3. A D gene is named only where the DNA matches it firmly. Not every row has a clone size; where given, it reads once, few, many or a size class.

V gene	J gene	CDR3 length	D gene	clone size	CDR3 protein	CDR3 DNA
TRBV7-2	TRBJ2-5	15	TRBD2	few	CASSIQSGGQETQYF	TGTGCCAGCAGCATCCAGAGCGGGGGGCAAGAGACCCAGTACTTC
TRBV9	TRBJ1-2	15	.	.	CASSVGTSPWGGYTF	TGTGCCAGCAGCGTCGGGACTTCACCCTGGGGTGGCTACACCTTC
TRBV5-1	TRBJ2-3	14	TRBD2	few	CASSGSGGWDTQYF	TGCGCCAGCAGTGGGAGCGGGGGATGGGATACGCAGTATTTT
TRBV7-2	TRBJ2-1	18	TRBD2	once	CASSFRKRTSGVGNEQFF	TGTGCCAGCAGCTTCCGGAAAAGGACTAGCGGGGTTGGCAATGAGCAGTTCTTC
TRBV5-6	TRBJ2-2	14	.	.	CASRRKALTGELFF	TGTGCCAGCAGACGGAAGGCTCTCACCGGGGAGCTGTTTTTT
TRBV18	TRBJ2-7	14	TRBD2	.	CASSRGEGSYEQYF	TGTGCCAGCTCACGAGGGGAGGGATCCTACGAGCAGTACTTC
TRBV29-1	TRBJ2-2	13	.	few	CSVQGSATGELFF	TGCAGCGTGCAGGGGTCCGCCACCGGGGAGCTGTTTTTT
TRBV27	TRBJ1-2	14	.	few	CASSRKPRDYGYTF	TGTGCCAGCAGTAGGAAGCCCAGGGACTATGGCTACACCTTC
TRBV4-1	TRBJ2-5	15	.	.	CASSQKDWGQETQYF	TGCGCCAGCAGCCAGAAGGACTGGGGACAAGAGACCCAGTACTTC
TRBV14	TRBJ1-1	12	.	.	CASSWTDTEAFF	TGTGCCAGCAGCTGGACAGACACTGAAGCTTTCTTT
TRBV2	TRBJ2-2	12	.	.	CASRGHTGELFF	TGTGCCAGCAGGGGACACACCGGGGAGCTGTTTTTT
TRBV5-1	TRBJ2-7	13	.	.	CASSFRLAYEQYF	TGCGCCAGCAGCTTCAGACTAGCCTACGAGCAGTACTTC
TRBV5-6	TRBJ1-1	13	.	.	CASSPFRDGLAFF	TGTGCCAGCAGCCCATTCCGGGACGGGCTCGCTTTCTTT
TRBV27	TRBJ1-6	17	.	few	CASSLRPRGVSNSPLHF	TGTGCCAGCAGTTTAAGGCCCCGCGGGGTGAGCAATTCACCCCTCCACTTT
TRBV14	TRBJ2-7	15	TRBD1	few	CASSFAWAAGGEQYF	TGTGCCAGCAGCTTCGCCTGGGCAGCAGGGGGCGAGCAGTACTTC
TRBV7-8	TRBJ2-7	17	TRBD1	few	CASSLANGGTGWLEQYF	TGTGCCAGCAGCTTAGCGAATGGCGGGACAGGGTGGTTGGAGCAGTACTTC
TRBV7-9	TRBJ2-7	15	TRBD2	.	CASSLGAGGPTEQYF	TGTGCCAGCAGCTTAGGAGCGGGAGGGCCCACCGAGCAGTACTTC
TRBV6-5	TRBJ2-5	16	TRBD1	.	CASSYSGQNFQETQYF	TGTGCCAGCAGTTACTCGGGACAGAACTTCCAAGAGACCCAGTACTTC
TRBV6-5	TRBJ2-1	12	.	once	CASRDSYNEQFF	TGTGCCAGCAGAGACTCCTACAATGAGCAGTTCTTC
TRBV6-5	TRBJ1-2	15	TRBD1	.	CASSPGTATNYGYTF	TGTGCCAGCAGTCCTGGGACAGCCACTAACTATGGCTACACCTTC
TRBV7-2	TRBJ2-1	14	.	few	CASSSKADASEQFF	TGTGCCAGCAGCTCCAAGGCCGATGCTAGTGAGCAGTTCTTC
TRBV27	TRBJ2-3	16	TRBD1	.	CASSLSKGGIADTQYF	TGTGCCAGCAGTTTATCGAAAGGGGGCATCGCAGATACGCAGTATTTT
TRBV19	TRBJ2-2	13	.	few	CAILNPNTGELFF	TGTGCCATCCTAAATCCGAACACCGGGGAGCTGTTTTTT
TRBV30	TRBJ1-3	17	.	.	CAWSPLGVFITGNTIYF	TGTGCCTGGTCACCTTTAGGCGTCTTTATAACTGGAAACACCATATATTTT
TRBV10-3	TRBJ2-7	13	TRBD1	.	CAISVTGAYEQYF	TGTGCCATCAGTGTTACAGGGGCCTACGAGCAGTACTTC
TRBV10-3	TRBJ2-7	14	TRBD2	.	CAISVAGGFNEQYF	TGTGCCATCAGTGTAGCGGGAGGATTTAACGAGCAGTACTTC
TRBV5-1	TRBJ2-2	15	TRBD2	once	CASSPRTSGSGELFF	TGCGCCAGCAGCCCCCGGACTAGCGGGAGCGGGGAGCTGTTTTTT
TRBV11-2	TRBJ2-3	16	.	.	CASSFGDVVGTDTQYF	TGTGCCAGCAGCTTCGGAGATGTGGTCGGCACAGATACGCAGTATTTT
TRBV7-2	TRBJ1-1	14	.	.	CASSFDRTNTEAFF	TGTGCCAGCAGCTTTGACAGGACGAACACTGAAGCTTTCTTT
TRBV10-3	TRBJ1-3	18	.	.	CAISESPVAAISGNTIYF	TGTGCCATCAGTGAGTCTCCAGTCGCAGCGATCTCTGGAAACACCATATATTTT
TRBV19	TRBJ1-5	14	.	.	CASSNSGAGQPQHF	TGTGCCAGTAGTAATTCAGGGGCGGGTCAGCCCCAGCATTTT